Presented here are 31 T cell receptor beta chains from one specimen sequenced in a study of blood T cell repertoires in COVID-19. Repertoires were generated with immunoSEQ multiplex PCR, while TCRdb's copy carries only in-frame clones and drops some. The sample shows roughly 350,000 clones, 85% of them seen only once. The sample was peripheral blood. Every receptor here comes from a woman aged 18-29 years with acute or convalescent COVID-19.

This chain joins TRBV5-1 and TRBJ2-7, with 7 bases identical to TRBD1. The V segment lost 0 bases and the J segment 0 bases; nucleotides outside the gene matches: 3. Germline V gives CDR1 SGHRS, CDR2 YFSETQ. The CDR3 has 15 residues. The CDR3 bases are TGCGCCAGCAGCTTGGGGACAGGCGTCTCCTACGAGCAGTACTTC. It translates to CASSLGTGVSYEQYF.

CDR3 in amino acids: CASSESASYEQYF. The CDR3, as DNA: TGTGCCAGCAGTGAGAGTGCCTCCTACGAGCAGTACTTC. This sequence joins TRBV25-1 and TRBJ2-7; the D is unclear. The CDR3 runs to 13 residues. The germline CDR1 and CDR2 sequences are MGHDK and SYGVNS. The V and J ends lost 3 bases and 0 bases respectively, with 6 bases between them.

The chain links TRBV15 to TRBJ1-4; 11 bases agree with TRBD1. The CDR3 is 15 residues long. Germline trimming cut 5 bases from V and 7 bases from J; bases unmatched to any gene: 6. Germline assignment: CDR1 LNHNV and CDR2 YYDKDF (reference sequence). The DNA of the CDR3 is TGTGCCACCAGCGAACCGGGACAGGGGGGTGAAAAACTGTTTTTT. This gives the protein CATSEPGQGGEKLFF.

V is TRBV5-1 and J is TRBJ2-5; TRBD2 matches 9 bases. CDR3 length equals 15 residues. The germline V gene has CDR1 SGHRS and CDR2 YFSETQ. J gave up 3 bases and V 0 bases, and 3 bases lay outside the gene matches. CDR3 sequence: CASSLVASGEETQYF. The CDR3 DNA sequence: TGCGCCAGCAGCTTGGTAGCTAGCGGGGAAGAGACCCAGTACTTC. Complete variable domain (other parts from reference TRBV5-1 and TRBJ2-5): KAGVTQTPRYLIKTRGQQVTLSCSPISGHRSVSWYQQTPGQGLQFLFEYFSETQRNKGNFPGRFSGRQFSNSRSEMNVSTLELGDSALYLCASSLVASGEETQYFGPGTRLLVL.

The genes are TRBV4-1 and TRBJ2-1, with 12 bases lining up with TRBD1. V lost 4 bases, J lost 7 bases, and 5 bases stayed unmatched. The germline gives CDR1 MGHRA, CDR2 YSYEKL. The CDR3 runs to 15 residues. DNA for the CDR3: TGCGCCAGCAGCCCGGGACAGGGGGCGGGGAATGAGCAGTTCTTC. Translating gives CASSPGQGAGNEQFF.

This clone has just one count. This rearrangement joins TRBV27 to TRBJ2-7; 8 bases agree with TRBD2. Germline V CDR1 and CDR2: MNHEY, SMNVEV (reference sequence). The length of the CDR3 is 15 residues. V lost 5 bases, J lost 0 bases, and 6 bases stayed unmatched. CDR3 loop: CASSLSGISSYEQYF. The DNA for the CDR3 is TGTGCCAGCAGTCTTAGCGGGATTAGCTCCTACGAGCAGTACTTC.

V is TRBV19 and J is TRBJ1-1; possible D gene TRBD1, 5 bases. This CDR3 contains 17 residues. Germline CDR1 LNHDA, CDR2 SQIVND (reference sequence). Between the trimmed V and J ends, which lost 7 bases and 0 bases, there was a span of 21 bases. This CDR3 is CASIPIDSRGMNTEAFF. The CDR3 DNA follows: TGTGCCAGTATCCCGATAGACAGTCGTGGGATGAACACTGAAGCTTTCTTT.

This clone appeared once. This chain connects TRBV28 to TRBJ1-1, with TRBD1 identical over 7 bases. Germline-derived CDR1 and CDR2 are MDHEN and SYDVKM. The CDR3 extends over 15 amino acids. Trimming at V came to 2 bases and at J to 2 bases, leaving 5 bases not matched to a gene. The CDR3 spells CASSLDRAPNTEAFF. CDR3 DNA: TGTGCCAGCAGTTTAGACAGGGCTCCTAACACTGAAGCTTTCTTT.

The chain is built from TRBV27 and TRBJ2-3, with D possibly being TRBD1 (6 bases). CDR1 is MNHEY and CDR2 is SMNVEV in the germline V gene (reference sequence). The V and J ends lost 5 bases and 3 bases respectively, with 18 bases between them. This CDR3 is built from 16 residues. The CDR3 here is CASSPQGFTKTDTQYF. The CDR3 DNA follows: TGTGCCAGCAGTCCACAGGGTTTTACGAAAACAGATACGCAGTATTTT.

The chain joins TRBV2 to TRBJ2-7; 8 bases map to TRBD2. The CDR3 sequence is 14 residues long. V lost 6 bases and J lost 2; bases outside the gene matches: 6. Germline CDR1 SNHLY, CDR2 FYNNEI. Here the CDR3 DNA reads TGTGCCAGCAGACTCACTAGCGGAGCCTACGAGCAGTACTTC. Its translation: CASRLTSGAYEQYF.

The chain's CDR3 is CASSLGGTGGNQPQHF. For the CDR3, the DNA is TGTGCCAGCAGTTTAGGGGGTACAGGGGGAAATCAGCCCCAGCATTTT. This sequence joins TRBV28 and TRBJ1-5, with 8 bases lining up with TRBD1. Unmatched junction bases numbered 7, after V lost 2 bases and J lost 4 bases. The CDR3 loop spans 16 amino acids. Germline CDR1 reads MDHEN; CDR2 reads SYDVKM.

The genes are TRBV2 and TRBJ1-1, with 7 bases fitting TRBD1. The junction had 17 bases not matched to a gene; V was cut back by 10 bases and J by 6 bases. The CDR3 covers 15 residues. Germline-derived CDR1 and CDR2 are SNHLY and FYNNEI. The CDR3 reads CAITSRDRQIAEAFF. Written as DNA, the CDR3 is TGTGCCATCACATCCAGGGACAGACAAATCGCTGAAGCTTTCTTT.

V is TRBV12-3 or TRBV12-4 and J is TRBJ2-5; 8 positions agree with TRBD2. The CDR3 runs to 13 residues. The V gene end was trimmed by 1 base and the J gene end by 7 bases; junction bases not matched to a gene: 2. The CDR3 bases are TGTGCCAGCAGTTTAGACGGGAGGGCGACCCAGTACTTC. It translates to CASSLDGRATQYF.

CDR3 in DNA: TGTGCCAGCGCAACCGCTAGCGGGAATTTCTACGAGCAGTACTTC. This sequence encodes CASATASGNFYEQYF. The gene calls are TRBV6-5 and TRBJ2-7; 9 nucleotides agree with TRBD2. Trimming took 8 bases from V and 3 from J; bases not matched to a gene: 11. The CDR3 runs 15 residues. CDR1 and CDR2 (germline): MNHEY, SVGAGI.

The J gene is TRBJ2-1, the V gene TRBV5-1, with 11 bases identical to TRBD1. The CDR3 loop spans 13 amino acids. CDR1 is SGHRS and CDR2 is YFSETQ in the germline V gene. The ends lost 6 bases at V and 6 bases at J; junction bases unmatched: 2. The chain's CDR3 is CASMGTGGNEQFF. The CDR3 region has the DNA TGCGCCAGCATGGGGACAGGGGGCAATGAGCAGTTCTTC.

V gene TRBV23-1 combines with J gene TRBJ1-4; 7 positions match TRBD1. TRBV23-1 is known as an ORF, though its function is uncertain. J lost 5 bases, V lost 2 bases, and 11 bases had no gene match. The CDR3 is made up of 17 amino acids. The CDR3 bases are TGCGCCAGCAGTCAACGGTACCGACAGGGAACGAATGAAAAACTGTTTTTT. Its protein is CASSQRYRQGTNEKLFF.

This sequence joins TRBV15 and TRBJ1-2, with D unclear. V lost 3 bases to trimming and J lost 9 bases, with 11 bases between them. There are 12 residues in the CDR3. The V gene's germline CDR1 is LNHNV and CDR2 YYDKDF (reference sequence). The CDR3 DNA reads TGTGCCACCAGCAGGTCGGAGCGTAGCTACACCTTC. Its protein is CATSRSERSYTF.

V is TRBV12-5 and J is TRBJ1-5, with a weak D call TRBD1 (6 bases). The CDR3 length is 20 residues. V dropped 0 bases and J dropped 5 bases, with 26 bases sitting between them. Germline CDR1 reads LGHNT; CDR2 reads FRNRAP. The DNA for the CDR3 is TGTGCTAGTGGTTTGGTATATTACAGGGAAGTTATCCTCTCTTATCAGCCCCAGCATTTT. Translation: CASGLVYYREVILSYQPQHF.

The V gene is TRBV7-3, the J gene TRBJ1-6; D remains ambiguous. The CDR3 consists of 13 residues. Trimming cost V 5 bases and J 6 bases, with 8 bases left between them. Looked up from germline, CDR1 is SGHTA and CDR2 is FQGTGA. For the CDR3, the DNA is TGTGCCAGCAGCCCGGGGTCTAATTCACCCCTCCACTTT. The encoded protein is CASSPGSNSPLHF.

V usage is TRBV10-3 and J usage is TRBJ1-5; D ambiguous. This CDR3 has 14 residues. Germline V gene lookup returns CDR1 ENHRY and CDR2 SYGVKD. Trimming left V 3 bases short and J 0 bases short, with 6 bases between. The chain's CDR3 is CAISEGDSNQPQHF. As DNA, the CDR3 is TGTGCCATCAGTGAAGGAGATAGCAATCAGCCCCAGCATTTT.

The V gene is TRBV19, the J gene TRBJ2-7; a weak D match, TRBD2 (6 bases). The germline V and J ends were trimmed by 4 bases and 3 bases, with 28 bases remaining between them. Germline V gene sequence: CDR1 LNHDA, CDR2 SQIVND (reference sequence). The CDR3 is 19 amino acids. This CDR3 is CASSTPASTGRSWNYEQYF. CDR3 DNA: TGTGCCAGTAGTACCCCGGCTAGCACGGGGAGGTCTTGGAACTACGAGCAGTACTTC. Using reference TRBV19 and TRBJ2-7 for the parts outside the CDR3, the full variable domain is DGGITQSPKYLFRKEGQNVTLSCEQNLNHDAMYWYRQDPGQGLRLIYYSQIVNDFQKGDIAEGYSVSREKKESFPLTVTSAQKNPTAFYLCASSTPASTGRSWNYEQYFGPGTRLTVT.

The genes are TRBV6-5 and TRBJ1-5; 11 bases match TRBD1. The germline V gene encodes CDR1 MNHEY and CDR2 SVGAGI. The CDR3 sequence is 15 residues long. After removal of 7 bases from V and 7 bases from J, the junction contained 9 bases not matched to a gene. The CDR3 DNA is TGTGCCAGCACCCCGGACAGGGGGCTAGGGCAGCCCCAGCATTTT. Translation gives CASTPDRGLGQPQHF.

The chain joins TRBV9 to TRBJ2-3, with D tentatively TRBD2 (5 bases). CDR1 and CDR2 (germline): SGDLS, YYNGEE. With 0 bases removed from V and 4 bases from J, the gap between germline ends came to 9 bases. This CDR3 comprises 14 residues. In DNA form, the CDR3 reads TGTGCCAGCAGCGTAGGGTCCGGGGCAGATACGCAGTATTTT. Its protein product is CASSVGSGADTQYF.

This chain links TRBV3-1 (or the pseudogene TRBV3-2) with TRBJ2-6, with 11 nucleotides matching TRBD1. Germline-derived CDR1 and CDR2 are LGHDT and YNNKEL (reference sequence). CDR3 length: 20 amino acids. The junction had 10 bases not matched to a gene; V was cut back by 1 base and J by 2 bases. This CDR3 is CASSQARPGQGVPGANVLTF. The DNA of the CDR3 is TGTGCCAGCAGCCAAGCAAGGCCGGGACAGGGGGTTCCTGGGGCCAACGTCCTGACTTTC.

The chain uses TRBV6-5 and TRBJ1-2; 10 bases are a match to TRBD1. CDR3 size: 12 residues. Trimming removed 7 bases from V and 8 bases from J; junction bases left unmatched: 4. Germline CDR1 MNHEY, CDR2 SVGAGI. For the CDR3, the DNA is TGTGCCAGCACCGGGACAGGGGAAGGCTACACCTTC. Protein sequence: CASTGTGEGYTF.

The chain couples TRBV19 to TRBJ1-1; 7 bases match TRBD1. The CDR3 length is 15 residues. After removal of 3 bases from V and 5 bases from J, the junction contained 9 bases not matched to a gene. Germline values: CDR1 LNHDA, CDR2 SQIVND (reference sequence). CDR3 bases: TGTGCCAGTAGTATTAGCCCCAAGACAGGGACTGAAGCTTTCTTT. Protein: CASSISPKTGTEAFF.

The chain uses TRBV27 and TRBJ1-1, with unresolved D. CDR3 length: 14 residues. V was cut by 2 bases and J by 0 bases, with 7 bases left in between. Looked up from germline, CDR1 is MNHEY and CDR2 is SMNVEV (reference sequence). CDR3 sequence reads: CASSLQFMNTEAFF. CDR3 coding DNA: TGTGCCAGCAGTTTACAGTTTATGAACACTGAAGCTTTCTTT.

The genes are TRBV4-1 and TRBJ1-1; TRBD1 is a possible D gene (6 bases). The CDR3 loop spans 15 amino acids. Trimming took off 0 bases at V and 1 base at J, with 9 bases between the two ends. The germline gives CDR1 MGHRA, CDR2 YSYEKL. The CDR3 is CASSQEAGANTEAFF. The CDR3 nucleotides read TGCGCCAGCAGCCAAGAAGCAGGGGCGAACACTGAAGCTTTCTTT.

Concerning this clone itself: The sample has other DNA sequences that encode this CDR3 too. Here the CDR3 reads CASSVSGTDTQYF. In DNA form, the CDR3 reads TGTGCCAGCAGCGTATCTGGCACAGATACGCAGTATTTT. The chain joins TRBV9 to TRBJ2-3; D is ambiguous. Between the trimmed V and J ends, which lost 1 base and 1 base, there was a span of 4 bases. This CDR3 has 13 residues. Germline CDR1 reads SGDLS; CDR2 reads YYNGEE.

The chain combines TRBV5-8 with TRBJ2-5; 15 bases align to TRBD2. Trimming took 3 bases from V and 4 from J; bases not matched to a gene: 13. The CDR3 spans 19 residues. The V gene's germline CDR1 is SGHTS and CDR2 YDEGEE. The CDR3 protein is CASSSGLAGGFSGGETQYF. The CDR3 coding sequence is TGTGCCAGCAGCTCCGGACTAGCGGGGGGGTTCAGCGGTGGAGAGACCCAGTACTTC.

V and J are TRBV2 and TRBJ1-5; possible D gene TRBD1, 5 bases. The CDR3 has 15 residues. V shed 11 bases and J shed 1 base, with 18 bases lying between them. Germline CDR1 is SNHLY and CDR2 is FYNNEI. The CDR3 loop reads CAGGKGPGSNQPQHF. The CDR3, as DNA: TGTGCCGGGGGGAAAGGACCCGGGAGCAATCAGCCCCAGCATTTT.